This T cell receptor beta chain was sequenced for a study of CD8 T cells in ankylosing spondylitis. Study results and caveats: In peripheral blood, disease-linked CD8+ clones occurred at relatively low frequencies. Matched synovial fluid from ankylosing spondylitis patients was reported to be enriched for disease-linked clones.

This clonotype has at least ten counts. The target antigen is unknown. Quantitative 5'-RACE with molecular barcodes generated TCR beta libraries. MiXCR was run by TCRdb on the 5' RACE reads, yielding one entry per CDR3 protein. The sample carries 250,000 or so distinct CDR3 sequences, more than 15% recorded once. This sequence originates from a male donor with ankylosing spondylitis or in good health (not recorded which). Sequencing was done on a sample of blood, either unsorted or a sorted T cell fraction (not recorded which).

The CDR3 here is CSVVPGFRQETQYF. The DNA of the CDR3 is TGCAGCGTTGTCCCAGGGTTCCGTCAAGAGACCCAGTACTTC. The rearrangement uses TRBV29-1 and TRBJ2-5; TRBD1 is a possible D gene (5 bases). V was cut by 4 bases and J by 2 bases, with 14 bases left in between. The germline V gene encodes CDR1 SQVTM and CDR2 ANQGSEA. CDR3 length: 14 residues. The entire variable domain, with the rest obtained from reference TRBV29-1 and TRBJ2-5, is as follows: SAVISQKPSRDICQRGTSLTIQCQVDSQVTMMFWYRQQPGQSLTLIATANQGSEATYESGFVIDKFPISRPNLTFSTLTVSNMSPEDSSIYLCSVVPGFRQETQYFGPGTRLLVL.